Sequencing of this T cell receptor beta chain was carried out in a study of STAT3 mutations in large granular lymphocyte leukemia. General study findings and limits: At least one immunodominant TCR beta clonotype appeared in every T-cell large granular lymphocyte leukemia patient.

Comment on this clone: Its antigen remains unidentified.

The repertoire was sequenced with immunoSEQ multiplex PCR; TCRdb's copy has only in-frame clones and lacks some. The table shows some 37,000 clones, with roughly 90% occurring only once. This receptor was taken from a human donor with T large granular lymphocyte leukemia. Some clones in this sample may be carry-over from other donors' samples. The sample taken for sequencing was PBMCs.

CDR3 sequence reads: CASSSNPASGLTNEKLFF. CDR3 DNA sequence: TGTGCCAGCAGCTCCAATCCCGCCTCGGGCCTAACTAATGAAAAACTGTTTTTT. The chain recombines TRBV7-8 with TRBJ1-4; D is unresolved. This CDR3 comprises 18 residues. Germline V CDR1 and CDR2: SGHVS, FQNEAQ. V lost 4 bases to trimming and J lost 1 base, with 19 bases between them.